This T cell receptor beta chain was captured by sequencing in a study of pediatric ulcerative colitis. General observations from the study: A couple of patients' blood samples yielded substantially fewer templates. No controls had the two rectal clonotypes shared by ulcerative colitis patients. Ulcerative colitis patients shared more blood-rectal clones than controls. Repertoires came from total lymphocyte DNA, so rare subsets like regulatory T cells may be missed.

The table came from immunoSEQ multiplex PCR; TCRdb's copy has only in-frame clones and leaves some out. The sample has 40,000 to 60,000 clones; about 78% are singletons. Points on this clone: What it recognizes is unknown.

One to two pinch biopsies were taken from the rectum during colonoscopy. This clonotype was sampled from a girl under 18 with moderate ulcerative colitis. Sequenced input: gut tissue.

The CDR3 region has the DNA TGTGCCAGCAGCACGCCAATCCGGGACAGGGTAGCCCATCAGCCCCAGCATTTT. Translated, it gives CASSTPIRDRVAHQPQHF. The chain links TRBV5-4 to TRBJ1-5, with 9 bases that match TRBD1. This CDR3 is 18 amino acids long. Unmatched junction bases numbered 16, after V lost 4 bases and J lost 5 bases. Germline CDR1 is SGHNT and CDR2 is YYREEE (reference sequence).